This T cell receptor (beta chain) was observed in a study of cytomegalovirus exposure and HLA in healthy donors. To note about this clone: Its antigen remains unidentified.

V shed 2 bases and J shed 7 bases, with 16 bases lying between them. Germline CDR1 reads GTSNPN; CDR2 reads SVGIG (reference sequence). The CDR3 consists of 14 residues. PCR amplification relied on 60 Vbeta primers (plus 13 Jbeta primers). Repertoires were generated with immunoSEQ multiplex PCR, while TCRdb's copy carries only in-frame clones and drops some. In the table there are roughly 120,000 clones, roughly 67% of which are singletons. Study-wide points: Investigators reported 150 to 200 TCR beta chains as tied to cytomegalovirus.

This sequence originates from a man between 40 and 49 years old in good health and CMV-seronegative. The V gene is TRBV30, the J gene TRBJ2-3, with a weak D call TRBD1 (5 bases). The source material was PBMCs. CDR3 loop: CAWSLGQGRNTQYF. The CDR3 coding sequence is TGTGCCTGGAGTCTGGGGCAGGGAAGGAATACGCAGTATTTT.